This T cell receptor beta chain is drawn from a study of CD8 T cells in Susac syndrome. The wider study: At the time of blood draw, patients with Susac syndrome were therapy-naive, receiving corticosteroids, or receiving intravenous immunoglobulin alone. The study, taken as a whole, reports: CD4+ T cell repertoires in Susac syndrome lacked clonal expansion.

As regards this clonotype: Its target is unknown.

The CDR3 sequence is 14 residues long. Trimming took 7 bases from V and 4 from J; bases not matched to a gene: 7. TEMRA cells were enriched by FACS, while CD8+ and CD4+ T cells were obtained through a negative isolation that was performed magnetically. Random-hexamer reverse transcription was applied to roughly 0.5 to 1 ug RNA. Using its own MiXCR run on the immunoSEQ multiplex PCR reads, TCRdb lists one record per CDR3 protein. The repertoire holds roughly 160,000 distinct CDR3 sequences, with about 96% as singletons. This clonotype was obtained from a human donor with Susac syndrome. Sequencing used CD4+ T cells from PBMCs. The chain employs TRBV12-3 or TRBV12-4 and TRBJ1-1; TRBD1 aligns across 9 bases. The CDR3 coding sequence is TGTGCCAGCACCCTACAGGGGGCCGGCACTGAAGCTTTCTTT. Translating it yields CASTLQGAGTEAFF.